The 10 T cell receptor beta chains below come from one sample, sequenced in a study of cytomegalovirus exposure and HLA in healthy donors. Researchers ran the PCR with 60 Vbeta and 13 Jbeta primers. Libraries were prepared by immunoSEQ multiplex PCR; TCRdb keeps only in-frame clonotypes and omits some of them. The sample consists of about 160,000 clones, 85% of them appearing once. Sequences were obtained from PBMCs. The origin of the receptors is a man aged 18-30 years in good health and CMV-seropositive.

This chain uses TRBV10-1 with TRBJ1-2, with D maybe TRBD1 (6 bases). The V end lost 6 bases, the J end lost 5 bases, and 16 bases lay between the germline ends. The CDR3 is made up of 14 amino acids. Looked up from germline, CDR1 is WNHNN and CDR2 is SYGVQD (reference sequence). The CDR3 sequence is CASSRLGTSYGYTF. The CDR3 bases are TGCGCCAGCAGCCGCCTAGGGACATCTTATGGCTACACCTTC.

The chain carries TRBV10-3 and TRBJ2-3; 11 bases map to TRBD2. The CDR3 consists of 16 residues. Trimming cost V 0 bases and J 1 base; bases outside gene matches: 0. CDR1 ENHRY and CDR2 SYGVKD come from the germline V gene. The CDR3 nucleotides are TGTGCCATCAGTGAGTCGACTAGCGGGGGCACAGATACGCAGTATTTT. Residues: CAISESTSGGTDTQYF.

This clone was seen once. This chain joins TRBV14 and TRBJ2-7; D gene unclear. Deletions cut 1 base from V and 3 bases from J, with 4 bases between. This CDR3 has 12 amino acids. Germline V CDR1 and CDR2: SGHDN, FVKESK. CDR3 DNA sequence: TGTGCCAGCAGCCAAGGAGTCTACGAGCAGTACTTC. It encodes CASSQGVYEQYF.

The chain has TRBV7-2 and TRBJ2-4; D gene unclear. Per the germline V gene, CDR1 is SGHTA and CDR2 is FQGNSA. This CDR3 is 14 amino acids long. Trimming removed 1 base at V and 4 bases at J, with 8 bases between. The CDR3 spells CASSLDWSKNIQYF. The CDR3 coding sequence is TGTGCCAGCAGCTTAGACTGGAGTAAAAACATTCAGTACTTC.

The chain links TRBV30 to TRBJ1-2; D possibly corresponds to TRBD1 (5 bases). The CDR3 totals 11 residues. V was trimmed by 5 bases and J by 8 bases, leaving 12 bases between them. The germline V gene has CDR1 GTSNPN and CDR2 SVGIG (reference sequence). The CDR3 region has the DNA TGTGCCTGGGCCCTCGGGGGGGGCTACACCTTC. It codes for CAWALGGGYTF. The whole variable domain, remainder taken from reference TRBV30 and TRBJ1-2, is SQTIHQWPATLVQPVGSPLSLECTVEGTSNPNLYWYRQAAGRGLQLLFYSVGIGQISSEVPQNLSASRPQDRQFILSSKKLLLSDSGFYLCAWALGGGYTFGSGTRLTVV.

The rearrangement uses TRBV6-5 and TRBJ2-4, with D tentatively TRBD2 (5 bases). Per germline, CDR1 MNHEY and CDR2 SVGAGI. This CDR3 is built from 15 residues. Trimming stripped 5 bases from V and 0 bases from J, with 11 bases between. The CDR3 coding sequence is TGTGCCAGCAGTCAACTAGGGCCAGCCAAAAACATTCAGTACTTC. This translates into CASSQLGPAKNIQYF.

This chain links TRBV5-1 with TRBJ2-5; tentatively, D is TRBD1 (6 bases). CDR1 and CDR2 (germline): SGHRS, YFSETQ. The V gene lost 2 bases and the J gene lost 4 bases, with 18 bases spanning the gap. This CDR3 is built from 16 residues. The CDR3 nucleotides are TGCGCCAGCAGCTTTAAACAGGGATACGGGGCAGAGACCCAGTACTTC. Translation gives CASSFKQGYGAETQYF.

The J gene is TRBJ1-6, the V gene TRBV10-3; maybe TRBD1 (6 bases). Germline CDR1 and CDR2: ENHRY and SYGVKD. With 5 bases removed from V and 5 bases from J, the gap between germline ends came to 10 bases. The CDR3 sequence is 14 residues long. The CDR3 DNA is TGTGCCATCAGTTCCGGGACAAATAATTCACCCCTCCACTTT. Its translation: CAISSGTNNSPLHF.

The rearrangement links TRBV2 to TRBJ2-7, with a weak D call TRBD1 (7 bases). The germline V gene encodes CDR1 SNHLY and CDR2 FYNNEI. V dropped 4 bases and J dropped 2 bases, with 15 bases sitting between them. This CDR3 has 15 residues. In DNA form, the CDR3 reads TGTGCCAGCAGTGGCCAGGGGGGTCCAACCTACGAGCAGTACTTC. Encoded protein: CASSGQGGPTYEQYF.

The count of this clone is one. CDR3 DNA: TGTGCCAGCAGTTTCAGGCAGGGTCGTGGCTACACCTTC. This codes for CASSFRQGRGYTF. This chain links TRBV27 with TRBJ1-2; perhaps TRBD1 as D (5 bases). V was clipped by 3 bases and J by 7 bases, with 12 bases between them. Germline V gives CDR1 MNHEY, CDR2 SMNVEV (reference sequence). The CDR3 sequence is 13 residues long.